The rows below give T cell receptor beta chains drawn from one sample of a study of OX40 agonist ivuxolimab in advanced cancers. TCRdb's table, derived via immunoSEQ multiplex PCR, lists solely in-frame clones and lacks some. The sample includes around 76,000 clones, about nine tenths of them seen just once. This specimen was CD4+ or CD8+ T cells sorted from blood, taken in a trial of the OX40 agonist ivuxolimab. Every receptor here comes from an adult with an advanced solid tumor such as melanoma, head and neck, liver or kidney cancer. Both conserved end residues are part of each CDR3. The listing skips clone size in some rows; elsewhere it reads once, few, many or a size class.

V,J,size,CDR3
TRBV30,TRBJ2-7,NA,CAWSRGYEQCF
TRBV2,TRBJ2-7,NA,CASRAGQYAYEQYF
TRBV7-9,TRBJ2-1,NA,CASSGTQGASSNEQFF
TRBV5-4,TRBJ1-1,NA,CASSLAFGTFTEAFF
TRBV28,TRBJ1-1,NA,CASSPQDWSEAFF
TRBV2,TRBJ2-5,NA,CASCRDRQETQYF
TRBV5-1,TRBJ2-5,NA,CASSLLAGSQETQYF
TRBV30,TRBJ2-7,NA,CAWSPGGDEQYF
TRBV5-1,TRBJ2-2,once,CASSLVRGAHGELFF
TRBV18,TRBJ2-7,NA,CASSPRTVSYEQYF
TRBV5-6,TRBJ1-5,NA,CASSLLRASSNQPQHF
TRBV21-1,TRBJ1-3,NA,CASSAAGTGAGNTIYF
TRBV2,TRBJ2-5,NA,CASGETQYF
TRBV27,TRBJ2-1,NA,CASSLRGGGASYNEQFF
TRBV6-5,TRBJ1-2,NA,CASRGWDYGYTF
TRBV29-1,TRBJ2-1,few,CSVDRTDALDNEQFF
TRBV13,TRBJ2-1,NA,CASSQTGKQFF
TRBV28,TRBJ1-1,NA,CASSLLGDVNTEAFF
TRBV7-2,TRBJ2-1,NA,CASSKGTDNEQFF
TRBV11-1,TRBJ2-2,NA,CASSFVRTGELFF
TRBV6-5,TRBJ2-7,NA,CASSYGQNSYEQYF
TRBV5-1,TRBJ1-6,NA,CASSPTLGPPLHF
TRBV6-6,TRBJ1-1,NA,CASSYTATGATEAFF
TRBV10-3,TRBJ2-7,NA,CAISGVSGGAHEQYF
TRBV30,TRBJ2-7,NA,CASDRGYEQYF
TRBV18,TRBJ1-6,NA,CASSPGVNSPLHF
TRBV6-5,NA,NA,CASSHNRLAYEQYF
TRBV5-5,TRBJ1-1,NA,CASKGTADTEAFF
TRBV9,TRBJ1-3,NA,CASSPTGTGENTIYF
TRBV14,TRBJ1-2,NA,CASSLRDGGSGGYTF
TRBV19,TRBJ1-5,once,CASSTTGGDQPQHF
TRBV9,TRBJ2-5,NA,CASSANGGRTPETQYF
TRBV5-4,TRBJ2-1,NA,CASSPQDYNEQFF
TRBV7-6,TRBJ2-3,once,CASSLQPSGDTQYF
TRBV28,TRBJ1-2,NA,CASSVLAGTDNYGYTF
TRBV5-1,TRBJ1-6,NA,CASSLEAGRYNSPLHF
TRBV5-5,TRBJ2-5,NA,CASSIGGGTRETQYF
TRBV5-1,TRBJ1-2,NA,CASSPGTVPYGYTF
TRBV5-5,TRBJ1-1,once,CASSFEGNTEAFF
TRBV18,TRBJ1-4,NA,CASSPSGPSEKLFF
TRBV7-9,TRBJ2-1,NA,CASSLRSLRNEQFF
TRBV14,TRBJ1-2,NA,CASSPNPGQGPYGYTF
TRBV30,TRBJ2-5,NA,CAWSSARSGGQETQYF
TRBV28,TRBJ1-6,few,CAASQGQGNSPLHF
TRBV7-8,TRBJ2-3,NA,CASSLEAAITDTQYF
TRBV11-2,TRBJ1-3,NA,CASSLDPSGNTIYF
TRBV6-5,TRBJ1-1,NA,CASSMDRQDTEAFF
TRBV28,TRBJ1-2,NA,CASSSYSGQGAGGYTF
TRBV2,TRBJ1-2,NA,CASSEAQGPYGYTF
TRBV19,TRBJ2-1,NA,CASSVSRDLSSYNEQFF
TRBV28,TRBJ1-1,NA,CASSLPGQVTEAFF
TRBV7-9,TRBJ2-5,NA,CASSFRGGFQETQYF
TRBV5-5,TRBJ1-2,few,CASSLAGASSLAYGYTF
TRBV6-6,TRBJ1-2,once,CASVVNYGYTF
TRBV14,TRBJ1-1,NA,CASSRPGQGFSEAFF